This passage covers 15 T cell receptor beta chains from one sample sequenced in a study of blood T cell repertoires in COVID-19. Some clones are missing from TCRdb's copy, which holds only in-frame ones; the method was immunoSEQ multiplex PCR. The table lists 50,000 to 65,000 clones, around 80% of them singletons. The material sequenced was peripheral blood. The receptors were sampled from a human donor in a cohort sampled during active COVID-19.

The chain combines TRBV2 with TRBJ1-6; TRBD1 matches 8 bases. The CDR3 contains 13 residues. V lost 6 bases and J lost 6; bases outside the gene matches: 1. Germline V gene sequence: CDR1 SNHLY, CDR2 FYNNEI. In DNA form, the CDR3 reads TGTGCCAGCAGGGACAGGGCTAATTCACCCCTCCACTTT. This sequence encodes CASRDRANSPLHF.

This clone was picked up a small number of times. The rearrangement links TRBV7-9 to TRBJ1-2; 9 bases line up with TRBD1. This CDR3 contains 13 residues. V lost 6 bases to trimming and J lost 7 bases; unmatched junction nucleotides: 6. The germline gives CDR1 SEHNR, CDR2 FQNEAQ (reference sequence). CDR3 protein: CASRQTGGVGYTF. CDR3 DNA: TGTGCCAGCAGACAAACAGGGGGCGTTGGCTACACCTTC.

This chain joins TRBV7-9 and TRBJ1-2, with 8 nucleotides matching TRBD1. Germline trimming cut 6 bases from V and 3 bases from J; bases unmatched to any gene: 3. CDR1 and CDR2 from the germline V gene are SEHNR and FQNEAQ (reference sequence). The length of the CDR3 is 13 residues. The CDR3 DNA is TGTGCCAGCAGACCGGGACAGGACTATGGCTACACCTTC. Translated, it gives CASRPGQDYGYTF.

The V gene is TRBV5-1, the J gene TRBJ2-7; D perhaps matches TRBD1 (5 bases). Trimming removed 4 bases from V and 2 bases from J, with 16 bases in between. Germline CDR1 SGHRS, CDR2 YFSETQ. The CDR3 totals 15 residues. CDR3: CASSPNQGVPYEQYF. CDR3 in DNA: TGCGCCAGCAGCCCAAATCAGGGTGTCCCCTACGAGCAGTACTTC.

J is TRBJ1-2 and V is TRBV5-4; TRBD1 is a possible D gene (6 bases). V was cut by 2 bases and J by 7 bases, with 15 bases left in between. In germline, CDR1 is SGHNT, CDR2 YYREEE (reference sequence). The CDR3 totals 14 residues. CDR3 nucleotides: TGTGCCAGCAGCTTACAGGGCGGGCTGGGTGGCTACACCTTC. This translates into CASSLQGGLGGYTF. Filled out from reference TRBV5-4 and TRBJ1-2, the complete variable domain reads ETGVTQSPTHLIKTRGQQVTLRCSSQSGHNTVSWYQQALGQGPQFIFQYYREEENGRGNFPPRFSGLQFPNYSSELNVNALELDDSALYLCASSLQGGLGGYTFGSGTRLTVV.

The chain couples TRBV30 to TRBJ2-5; 11 bases map to TRBD2. The CDR3 has 16 residues. Trimming took 0 bases from V and 5 from J; bases not matched to a gene: 8. Germline V CDR1 and CDR2: GTSNPN, SVGIG (reference sequence). CDR3 bases: TGTGCCTGGAGTGTAGGGACTAGCGGATTAGGGGAGACCCAGTACTTC. Translating it yields CAWSVGTSGLGETQYF.

The genes are TRBV7-8 and TRBJ1-1; 10 bases line up with TRBD1. The CDR3 extends over 16 amino acids. V lost 4 bases, J lost 4 bases, and 9 bases stayed unmatched. Germline CDR1 SGHVS, CDR2 FQNEAQ. This CDR3 is CASSSLGQGVSTEAFF. CDR3 nucleotides: TGTGCCAGCAGCTCATTAGGACAGGGGGTGTCCACTGAAGCTTTCTTT.

CDR3 sequence (DNA): TGTGCCAGCAGCTTACTCGCGGGGGACACAGATACGCAGTATTTT. It translates to CASSLLAGDTDTQYF. V is TRBV7-9 and J is TRBJ2-3; TRBD2 matches 7 bases. The J segment lost 2 bases and the V segment lost 2 bases, leaving 4 bases of the junction unmatched. The CDR3 length is 15 residues. Germline values: CDR1 SEHNR, CDR2 FQNEAQ (reference sequence).

This chain connects TRBV29-1 to TRBJ2-1, with 11 bases fitting TRBD2. Germline V gives CDR1 SQVTM, CDR2 ANQGSEA. This CDR3 spans 15 amino acids. V was clipped by 4 bases and J by 4 bases; unmatched bases: 6. This chain's CDR3 is CSVGGGTSGYNEQFF. DNA of the CDR3: TGCAGCGTTGGCGGCGGGACTAGCGGTTACAATGAGCAGTTCTTC.

The rearrangement uses TRBV24-1 and TRBJ2-3; TRBD2 aligns across 11 bases. Trimming removed 2 bases from V and 5 bases from J; junction bases left unmatched: 11. CDR1 KGHDR and CDR2 SFDVKD come from the germline V gene. The CDR3 runs to 18 residues. DNA for the CDR3: TGTGCCACCAGTGATTCACATGGGACTAGCGGAGGAGGAGATACGCAGTATTTT. Amino acids: CATSDSHGTSGGGDTQYF.

The chain carries TRBV5-1 and TRBJ2-1; the match to TRBD2 covers 11 bases. V lost 4 bases and J lost 8; bases outside the gene matches: 11. CDR3 length: 16 amino acids. The germline gives CDR1 SGHRS, CDR2 YFSETQ. This CDR3 reads CASSTIAGGLTDEQFF. The CDR3 DNA is TGCGCCAGCAGCACGATAGCGGGAGGGTTGACTGATGAGCAGTTCTTC. Looking up the rest from reference TRBV5-1 and TRBJ2-1 gives the full variable domain: KAGVTQTPRYLIKTRGQQVTLSCSPISGHRSVSWYQQTPGQGLQFLFEYFSETQRNKGNFPGRFSGRQFSNSRSEMNVSTLELGDSALYLCASSTIAGGLTDEQFFGPGTRLTVL.

The chain employs TRBV9 and TRBJ1-2; D remains unclear. CDR1 and CDR2 (germline): SGDLS, YYNGEE. Trimming cost V 6 bases and J 5 bases, with 11 bases left between them. This CDR3 comprises 12 residues. CDR3 bases: TGTGCCAGCACTCGGGTTCATTATGGCTACACCTTC. Translation: CASTRVHYGYTF.

The V and J genes are TRBV27 and TRBJ2-1; D is ambiguous. In germline, CDR1 is MNHEY, CDR2 SMNVEV (reference sequence). V lost 1 base to trimming and J lost 9 bases, with 7 bases between them. The CDR3 length is 12 residues. The CDR3 nucleotides read TGTGCCAGCAGTTTATTTGGCCTTGAGCAGTTCTTC. Encoded protein: CASSLFGLEQFF.

V and J are TRBV10-1 and TRBJ2-1; tentatively, D is TRBD2 (6 bases). Between the trimmed V and J ends, which lost 5 bases and 7 bases, there was a span of 12 bases. This CDR3 has 13 amino acids. CDR1 is WNHNN, CDR2 SYGVQD, per germline (reference sequence). The CDR3 DNA follows: TGCGCCAGCAGTCCCGGGACTTTGAATGAGCAGTTCTTC. Translation: CASSPGTLNEQFF.

The chain couples TRBV20-1 to TRBJ2-4; D might be TRBD1 (6 bases). CDR1 and CDR2 from the germline V gene are DFQATT and SNEGSKA (reference sequence). CDR3 length: 15 amino acids. With 3 bases removed from V and 2 bases from J, the gap between germline ends came to 14 bases. The CDR3 DNA reads TGCAGTGCTAGTCGACAGGTCAATACCAAAAACATTCAGTACTTC. Its protein product is CSASRQVNTKNIQYF.